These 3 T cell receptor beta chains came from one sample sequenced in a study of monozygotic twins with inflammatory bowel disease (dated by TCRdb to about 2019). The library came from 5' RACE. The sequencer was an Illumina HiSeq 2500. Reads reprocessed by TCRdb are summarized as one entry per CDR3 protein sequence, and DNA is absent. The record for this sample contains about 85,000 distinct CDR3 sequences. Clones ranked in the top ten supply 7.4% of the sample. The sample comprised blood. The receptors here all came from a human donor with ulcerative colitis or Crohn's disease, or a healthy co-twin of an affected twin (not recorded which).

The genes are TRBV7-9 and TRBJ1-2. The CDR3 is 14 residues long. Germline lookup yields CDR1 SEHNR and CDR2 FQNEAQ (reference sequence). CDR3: CASSLGSMMYGYTF.

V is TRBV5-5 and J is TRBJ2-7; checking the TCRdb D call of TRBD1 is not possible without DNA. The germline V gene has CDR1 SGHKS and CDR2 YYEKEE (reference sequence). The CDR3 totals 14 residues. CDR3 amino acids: CASSSSGASYEQYF.

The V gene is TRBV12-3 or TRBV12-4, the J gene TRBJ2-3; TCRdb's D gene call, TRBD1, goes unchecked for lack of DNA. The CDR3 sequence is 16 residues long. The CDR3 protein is CASSWTGPAGTDTQYF.